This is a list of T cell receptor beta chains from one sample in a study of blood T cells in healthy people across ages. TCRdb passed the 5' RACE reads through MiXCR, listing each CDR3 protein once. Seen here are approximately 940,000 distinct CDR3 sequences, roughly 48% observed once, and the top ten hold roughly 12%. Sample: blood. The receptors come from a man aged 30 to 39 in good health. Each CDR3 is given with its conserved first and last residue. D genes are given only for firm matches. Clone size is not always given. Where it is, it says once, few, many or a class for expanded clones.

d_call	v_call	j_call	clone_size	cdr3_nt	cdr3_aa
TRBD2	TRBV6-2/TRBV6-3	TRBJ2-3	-	TGTGCCAGCAGTTATCCCCTTACTAGCGGGGGGGTTGAAGATACGCAGTATTTT	CASSYPLTSGGVEDTQYF
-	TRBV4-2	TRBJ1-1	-	TGTGCCAGCAGCCAAGTAGGATCGGGAGGATACACTGAAGCTTTCTTT	CASSQVGSGGYTEAFF
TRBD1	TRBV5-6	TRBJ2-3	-	TGTGCCAGCAGCTTGGTGGCAGGGGGCGCAGGGACAGATACGCAGTATTTT	CASSLVAGGAGTDTQYF
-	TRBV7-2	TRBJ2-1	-	TGTGCCAGCAGCCTTTTAACACAGGGTAGTGAGCAGTTCTTC	CASSLLTQGSEQFF
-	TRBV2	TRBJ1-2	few	TGTGCCAGCAGTGAACAGACGAGCTATGGCTACACCTTC	CASSEQTSYGYTF
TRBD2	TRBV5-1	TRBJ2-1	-	TGCGCCAGCAGCTCGTTGGGGGGGTCCAATGAGCAGTTCTTC	CASSSLGGSNEQFF
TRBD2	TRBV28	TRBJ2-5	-	TGTGCCAGCAGTCCTCACCTAGCGGGGAGGGGAGAGCAGTACTTC	CASSPHLAGRGEQYF
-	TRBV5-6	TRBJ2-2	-	TGTGCCAGCAGCTTTACAGGGAACACCGGGGAGCTGTTTTTT	CASSFTGNTGELFF
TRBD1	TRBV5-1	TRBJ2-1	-	TGCGCCAGCAGCCGAGGACAGGAGACCTACAATGGGCAGTTCTTC	CASSRGQETYNGQFF
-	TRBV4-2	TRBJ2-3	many	TGTGCCAGCAACCGGGACGCATCTAGCACAGATACGCAGTATTTT	CASNRDASSTDTQYF
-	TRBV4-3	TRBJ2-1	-	TGCGCCAGCAGCCAAGATAGAGCCGGGAGTGCCCCCTACAATGAGCAGTTCTTC	CASSQDRAGSAPYNEQFF
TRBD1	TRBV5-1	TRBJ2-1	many	TGCGCCAGCAGCTACCAGGTGGGGACAGTCCCTCGGGAGCAGTTCTTC	CASSYQVGTVPREQFF
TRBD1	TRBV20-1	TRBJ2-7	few	TGCAGTGCTAGAGACTCCAGGGGGTACGAGCAGTACTTC	CSARDSRGYEQYF
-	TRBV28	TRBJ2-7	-	TGTGCCAGCAGTAAGACGGCCCCAGGGAAGTACTTC	CASSKTAPGKYF
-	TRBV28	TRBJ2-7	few	TGTGCCAGCAGTTTTATACACGAGCAGTACTTC	CASSFIHEQYF
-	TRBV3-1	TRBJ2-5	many	TGTGCCAGCAGCCTTAATCCACACGGGACCCAGTACTTC	CASSLNPHGTQYF
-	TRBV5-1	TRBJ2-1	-	TGCGCCAGCAGCTTGGTAAACTCCTACAATGAGCAGTTCTTC	CASSLVNSYNEQFF
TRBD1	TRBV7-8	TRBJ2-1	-	TGTGCCAGCATTGGGGACAGTTCCTACAATGAGCAGTTCTTC	CASIGDSSYNEQFF
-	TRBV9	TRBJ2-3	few	TGTGCCAGCAGCGTAAGCGCAGATACGCAGTATTTT	CASSVSADTQYF
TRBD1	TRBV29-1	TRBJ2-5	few	TGCAGCGCCGCAACCGGGACAGGGTTCGAGACCCAGTACTTC	CSAATGTGFETQYF
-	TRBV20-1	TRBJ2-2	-	TGTAGTGCTTCCCACCGACTAAACACCGGGGAGCTGTTTTTT	CSASHRLNTGELFF
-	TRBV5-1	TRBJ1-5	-	TGCGCCAGCAGCTTGGGCCCCCCGGGAGGCAATCAGCCCCAGCATTTT	CASSLGPPGGNQPQHF
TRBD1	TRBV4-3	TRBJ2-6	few	TGCGCCAGCAGCCAGCTAGCTCCGGACAGGAGAGCCTCTGGGGCCAACGTCCTGACTTTC	CASSQLAPDRRASGANVLTF
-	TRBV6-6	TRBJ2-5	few	TGTGCCAGCAGTTACGGAGGGGAGCAAGAGACCCAGTACTTC	CASSYGGEQETQYF
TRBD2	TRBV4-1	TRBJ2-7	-	TGCGCCAGCAGCCAAGACGAGGGGCGGGGGAGATCCTACGAGCAGTACTTC	CASSQDEGRGRSYEQYF
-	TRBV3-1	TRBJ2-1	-	TGTGCCAGCAGCCAAGAAACGTGGAATGAGCAGTTCTTC	CASSQETWNEQFF
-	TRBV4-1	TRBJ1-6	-	TGCGCCAGCAGCCAAGAGGGGGGTTCATATAATTCACCCCTCCACTTT	CASSQEGGSYNSPLHF
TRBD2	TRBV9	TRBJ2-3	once	TGTACCAGCAGCTTAGCCGGGACTAGCGGCACAGATACGCAGTATTTT	CTSSLAGTSGTDTQYF
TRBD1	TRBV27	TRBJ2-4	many	TGTGCCAGCAGACAATCCGGGACAGGGAGCATTCAGTACTTC	CASRQSGTGSIQYF
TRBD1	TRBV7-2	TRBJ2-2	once	TGTGCCAGCAGTGACAGGGTACACACCGGGGAGCTGTTTTTT	CASSDRVHTGELFF
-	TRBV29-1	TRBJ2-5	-	TGCAGCGCTTCTACAGGGATCACCCAAGAGACCCAGTACTTC	CSASTGITQETQYF
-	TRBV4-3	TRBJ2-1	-	TGCGCCAGCAGCTTCTCTCCTTACAATGAGCAGTTCTTC	CASSFSPYNEQFF
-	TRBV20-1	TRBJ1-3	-	TGCAGTGCTAGGGACGGACGGGTGGGGACCTCTGGAAACACCATATATTTT	CSARDGRVGTSGNTIYF
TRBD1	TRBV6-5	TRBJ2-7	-	TGTGCCAGCAGTTACTCGTGGGACAGGGGGTACGAGCAGTACTTC	CASSYSWDRGYEQYF
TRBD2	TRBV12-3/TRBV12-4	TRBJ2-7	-	TGTGCCACCATATCGGAGGGGGTCACCCGACTAGCGGGTGATGCCTACGAGCAGTACTTC	CATISEGVTRLAGDAYEQYF
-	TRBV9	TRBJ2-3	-	TGTGCCAGCAGCGCGAGGGCAGGCCGCACAGATACGCAGTATTTT	CASSARAGRTDTQYF
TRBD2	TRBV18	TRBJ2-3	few	TGTGCCAGCTCACCGGGACTAGCGTTTCGATCTAGCACAGATACGCAGTATTTT	CASSPGLAFRSSTDTQYF